These T cell receptor beta chains were read from a single sample in a study of blood T cell repertoires in COVID-19. Repertoires were generated with immunoSEQ multiplex PCR, while TCRdb's copy carries only in-frame clones and drops some. The repertoire has 150,000 to 200,000 clones, around 90% of them found once; the top ten carry approximately 0.64%. The source material was peripheral blood. Receptors originate from a man aged 45-65 years with acute or convalescent COVID-19. Each CDR3 is given with its conserved first and last residue. A D gene is named only where the DNA matches it firmly. Some rows mark clone size as missing; the rest say once, few, many or name a class of expanded clone.

>NA|TRBJ1-5|TRBV10-3|NA
CAISDGEQPQHF
TGTGCCATCAGTGACGGAGAACAGCCCCAGCATTTT
>TRBD1|TRBJ2-2|TRBV2|NA
CASTLQGAVNTGELFF
TGTGCCAGCACCCTACAGGGGGCGGTGAACACCGGGGAGCTGTTTTTT
>NA|TRBJ1-1|TRBV6-5|few
CASSYARGTEAFF
TGTGCCAGCAGTTACGCCAGGGGCACTGAAGCTTTCTTT
>NA|TRBJ2-2|TRBV3-1/TRBV3-2|NA
CASSQVGNSVFETGELFF
TGTGCCAGCAGCCAAGTCGGAAATAGCGTTTTTGAAACCGGGGAGCTGTTTTTT
>NA|TRBJ2-3|TRBV12-2|NA
CASRFPRVSDTQYF
TGTGCAAGTCGCTTCCCCAGGGTCTCAGATACGCAGTATTTT
>TRBD2|TRBJ2-5|TRBV7-9|NA
CASSLAPRGLAGPETQYF
TGTGCCAGCAGCTTAGCTCCGCGGGGGCTAGCGGGGCCAGAGACCCAGTACTTC
>NA|TRBJ1-5|TRBV27|NA
CASSPTIQGWQPQHF
TGTGCCAGCAGTCCCACGATACAGGGATGGCAGCCCCAGCATTTT
>NA|TRBJ1-2|TRBV6-5|NA
CAPAGGDHYGYTF
TGTGCCCCAGCCGGCGGGGATCACTATGGCTACACCTTC
>NA|TRBJ2-1|TRBV5-4|NA
CASSFTNEQFF
TGTGCCAGCAGCTTCACAAATGAGCAGTTCTTC
>NA|TRBJ1-2|TRBV13|NA
CASSLASGYGYTF
TGTGCCAGCAGCTTAGCGTCAGGATATGGCTACACCTTC
>NA|TRBJ1-4|TRBV10-3|NA
CAISESSHEKLFF
TGTGCCATCAGTGAGTCCTCCCATGAAAAACTGTTTTTT
>NA|TRBJ1-1|TRBV10-3|few
CAIRSVGENTEAFF
TGTGCCATCAGATCTGTCGGGGAGAACACTGAAGCTTTCTTT
>NA|TRBJ1-3|TRBV5-1|NA
CASSLAGGTRAGGNTIYF
TGCGCCAGCAGCTTGGCGGGCGGTACGAGGGCTGGCGGAAACACCATATATTTT
>TRBD1|TRBJ1-5|TRBV30|NA
CAWSVMRQGRNQPQHF
TGTGCCTGGAGTGTAATGAGACAGGGGAGGAATCAGCCCCAGCATTTT
>NA|TRBJ1-1|TRBV18|NA
CASSGQNTEAFF
TGTGCCAGCTCAGGACAGAACACTGAAGCTTTCTTT
>NA|TRBJ1-5|TRBV28|NA
CASSFVVNQPQHF
TGTGCCAGCAGTTTCGTCGTGAATCAGCCCCAGCATTTT
>TRBD1|TRBJ1-5|TRBV18|NA
CASSPGQGANQPQHF
TGTGCCAGCTCACCCGGACAGGGGGCAAATCAGCCCCAGCATTTT
>NA|TRBJ2-7|TRBV6-5|NA
CASSKPGLAAGEQYF
TGTGCCAGCAGTAAGCCCGGGTTAGCGGCGGGGGAGCAGTACTTC
>TRBD1|TRBJ1-1|TRBV2|NA
CASSRGTVLNTEAFF
TGTGCCAGCAGCCGAGGGACAGTATTGAACACTGAAGCTTTCTTT
>NA|TRBJ1-1|TRBV5-4|once
CASSLQRNTEAFF
TGTGCCAGCAGCCTACAGAGAAACACTGAAGCTTTCTTT
>NA|TRBJ2-2|TRBV5-4|NA
CASSPAQGRETGELFF
TGTGCCAGCAGTCCGGCGCAGGGGCGGGAGACCGGGGAGCTGTTTTTT
>TRBD1|TRBJ1-5|TRBV6-5|NA
CASSYTGGAEQPQHF
TGTGCCAGCAGTTACACAGGGGGCGCCGAACAGCCCCAGCATTTT
>NA|TRBJ2-2|TRBV7-3|NA
CASSLGHTGELFF
TGTGCCAGCAGCTTGGGGCACACCGGGGAGCTGTTTTTT
>NA|TRBJ2-5|TRBV11-2|few
CASSLDGYLRETQYF
TGTGCCAGCAGCTTAGATGGTTACCTCCGGGAGACCCAGTACTTC
>TRBD1|TRBJ1-2|TRBV28|NA
CASSLGGQGYGYTF
TGTGCCAGCAGTTTGGGGGGACAGGGCTATGGCTACACCTTC
>NA|TRBJ2-2|TRBV7-3|NA
CASSLQGTGVRSGELFF
TGTGCCAGCAGCCTCCAAGGCACAGGCGTGCGGTCCGGGGAGCTGTTTTTT
>TRBD2|TRBJ2-7|TRBV27|NA
CASSSRASGSAYEQYF
TGTGCCAGCAGTTCCCGGGCTAGCGGGAGCGCGTACGAGCAGTACTTC
>NA|TRBJ2-4|TRBV10-3|NA
CAISEPGLAKNIQYF
TGTGCCATCAGTGAGCCAGGACTAGCCAAAAACATTCAGTACTTC
>NA|TRBJ1-3|TRBV20-1|once
CSAGQGTIYF
TGCAGTGCTGGTCAGGGGACCATATATTTT
>NA|TRBJ2-1|TRBV7-9|NA
CATEYLGGAYNEQFF
TGTGCCACGGAATATCTGGGGGGAGCCTACAATGAGCAGTTCTTC
>NA|TRBJ1-3|TRBV5-1|NA
CASSLDSGSGNTIYF
TGCGCCAGCAGCTTGGACAGCGGCTCTGGAAACACCATATATTTT
>NA|TRBJ2-3|TRBV19|NA
CASSEYSDTQYF
TGTGCCAGTAGTGAATACTCAGATACGCAGTATTTT
>NA|TRBJ1-1|TRBV7-2|NA
CASSLVPSLYAEAFF
TGTGCCAGCAGCTTAGTCCCCAGTCTTTATGCTGAAGCTTTCTTT
>TRBD1|TRBJ2-6|TRBV27|NA
CASSPWDRGANVLTF
TGTGCCAGCAGTCCCTGGGACAGAGGGGCCAACGTCCTGACTTTC
>TRBD2|TRBJ2-7|TRBV4-1|NA
CASSQGPLSSGSSYEQYF
TGCGCCAGCAGCCAAGGCCCGTTAAGTAGCGGGAGTTCGTACGAGCAGTACTTC
>NA|TRBJ2-7|TRBV15|NA
CATSRVIGSSYEQYF
TGTGCCACCAGCAGAGTTATAGGGAGCTCCTACGAGCAGTACTTC
>NA|TRBJ2-1|TRBV6-5|NA
CASSYPADYSYNEQFF
TGTGCCAGCAGTTACCCGGCAGACTACTCCTACAATGAGCAGTTCTTC
>TRBD1|TRBJ2-5|TRBV6-5|NA
CASSYSGTGGETQYF
TGTGCCAGCAGTTACTCAGGGACAGGGGGAGAGACCCAGTACTTC
>TRBD1|TRBJ2-2|TRBV19|NA
CASSMNTWTGNTGELFF
TGTGCCAGTAGTATGAACACTTGGACAGGGAACACCGGGGAGCTGTTTTTT
>NA|TRBJ1-4|TRBV15|NA
CATSRDRGNEKLFF
TGTGCCACCAGCAGAGACAGGGGCAATGAAAAACTGTTTTTT
>NA|TRBJ1-5|TRBV7-6|NA
CASSLGQADNQPQHF
TGTGCCAGCAGCTTAGGACAGGCCGATAATCAGCCCCAGCATTTT
>NA|TRBJ2-5|TRBV29-1|once
CSVVDRSGETQYF
TGCAGCGTTGTTGACAGGTCCGGGGAGACCCAGTACTTC
>TRBD1|TRBJ2-4|TRBV6-5|NA
CASSPSQGGRNIQYF
TGTGCCAGCAGTCCCTCACAGGGGGGTAGGAACATTCAGTACTTC
>NA|TRBJ1-3|TRBV6-2/TRBV6-3|NA
CASSAWTADSGNTIYF
TGTGCCAGCAGTGCCTGGACTGCCGACTCTGGAAACACCATATATTTT
>NA|TRBJ1-3|TRBV28|NA
CASSSQGSSGNTIYF
TGTGCCAGCAGTTCCCAGGGAAGCTCTGGAAACACCATATATTTT
>TRBD1|TRBJ1-2|TRBV9|NA
CASSGGTGGVIYGYTF
TGTGCCAGCAGCGGAGGGACAGGGGGAGTCATCTATGGCTACACCTTC
>TRBD2|TRBJ2-3|TRBV9|NA
CASSALAGGSTDTQYF
TGTGCCAGCAGCGCACTAGCGGGGGGTAGCACAGATACGCAGTATTTT
>NA|TRBJ1-4|TRBV15|NA
CATSRAGRGATNEKLFF
TGTGCCACCAGCAGGGCCGGCAGGGGCGCAACTAATGAAAAACTGTTTTTT
>NA|TRBJ2-1|TRBV18|NA
CASSFRSGEKGNEQFF
TGTGCCAGCTCATTTAGATCGGGGGAGAAGGGGAATGAGCAGTTCTTC
>NA|TRBJ2-1|TRBV7-2|once
CASSLVVTTNEQFF
TGTGCCAGCAGCTTAGTCGTGACAACCAATGAGCAGTTCTTC
>NA|TRBJ1-4|TRBV30|NA
CAWTHSLEKLFF
TGTGCCTGGACACACAGCCTTGAAAAACTGTTTTTT
>TRBD1|TRBJ1-2|TRBV5-4|NA
CASSQGTEQPGLQAF
TGTGCCAGCAGCCAGGGGACAGAGCAACCCGGGCTACAGGCCTTC
>NA|TRBJ1-4|TRBV28|NA
CASSLPQGREKLFF
TGTGCCAGCAGTTTACCCCAGGGTAGAGAAAAACTGTTTTTT
>NA|TRBJ1-3|TRBV21-1|once
CASTRMGRDRSGANSGNTIYF
TGTGCCAGCACCCGAATGGGTCGGGACAGGTCGGGGGCCAACTCTGGAAACACCATATATTTT
>TRBD2|TRBJ2-3|TRBV6-4|NA
CASSPKAGVPTDTQYF
TGTGCCAGCAGCCCGAAGGCGGGAGTCCCCACAGATACGCAGTATTTT
>TRBD2|TRBJ2-5|TRBV6-5|NA
CASSYSRGVETQYF
TGTGCCAGCAGTTACTCGCGGGGGGTCGAGACCCAGTACTTC
>TRBD2|TRBJ2-3|TRBV27|NA
CASSLWAGVPDTQYF
TGTGCCAGCAGTTTATGGGCGGGGGTCCCAGATACGCAGTATTTT
>TRBD2|TRBJ2-1|TRBV19|NA
CASSKGQREVSNEQFF
TGTGCCAGTAGTAAAGGTCAGCGGGAGGTTAGTAATGAGCAGTTCTTC
>NA|TRBJ2-3|TRBV9|NA
CASSPRGGPPDTQYF
TGTGCCAGCAGCCCAAGGGGGGGGCCCCCAGATACGCAGTATTTT
>NA|TRBJ1-6|TRBV28|NA
CASSPLYRVRNSPLHF
TGTGCCAGCAGTCCCCTCTACAGGGTCCGGAATTCACCCCTCCACTTT